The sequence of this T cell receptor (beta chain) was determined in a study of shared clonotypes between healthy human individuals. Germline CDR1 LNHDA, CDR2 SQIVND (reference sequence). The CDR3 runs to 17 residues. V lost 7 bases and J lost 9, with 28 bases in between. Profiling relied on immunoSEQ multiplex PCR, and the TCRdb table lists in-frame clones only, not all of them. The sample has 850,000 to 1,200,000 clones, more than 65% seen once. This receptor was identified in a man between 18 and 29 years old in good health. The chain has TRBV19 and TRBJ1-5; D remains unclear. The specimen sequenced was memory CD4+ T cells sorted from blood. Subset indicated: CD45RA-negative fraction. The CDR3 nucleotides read TGTGCCAGTACCCCCTCCCTCAGTCACTTTCCGGAGGGGCCCCAGCATTTT. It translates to CASTPSLSHFPEGPQHF.